What follows are 10 T cell receptor beta chains derived from one specimen sequenced in a study of T cells in Graves' hyperthyroidism and ophthalmopathy. RNA transcripts were the template for amplifying TCR beta CDR3 regions. Using the HTBI primer set, a first-round RT-PCR was run on the TCR CDR3. TCRdb reanalysed the multiplex PCR reads using MiXCR and keeps one entry per CDR3 protein. The sample records a few hundred thousand distinct CDR3 sequences, about a sixth being singletons. Input material: blood. Receptor source: a woman between 18 and 29 years old with Graves' ophthalmopathy.

This clonotype was detected a few times. The gene calls are TRBV7-9 and TRBJ1-2, with 7 bases that match TRBD1. The junction had 12 bases not matched to a gene; V was cut back by 5 bases and J by 3 bases. Germline CDR1 reads SEHNR; CDR2 reads FQNEAQ (reference sequence). This CDR3 contains 16 residues. As DNA, the CDR3 is TGTGCCAGCAGCAAATCCGGGACAGAGGCTTACTATGGCTACACCTTC. Translation: CASSKSGTEAYYGYTF.

The chain recombines TRBV5-1 with TRBJ2-1, with D possibly being TRBD2 (5 bases). Germline V gene sequence: CDR1 SGHRS, CDR2 YFSETQ. Trimming removed 4 bases from V and 5 bases from J, with 13 bases in between. The CDR3 runs 14 residues. CDR3 protein: CASSPLDWDNEQFF. CDR3 sequence (DNA): TGCGCCAGCAGCCCCCTGGACTGGGACAATGAGCAGTTCTTC.

This rearrangement joins TRBV7-8 to TRBJ1-1; 8 nucleotides line up with TRBD1. With 6 bases clipped from V and 3 bases from J, the junction kept 9 bases outside the gene matches. The CDR3 consists of 15 residues. Looked up from germline, CDR1 is SGHVS and CDR2 is FQNEAQ. The CDR3 sequence is CASSKGQGFDTEAFF. Written as DNA, the CDR3 is TGTGCCAGCAGTAAAGGACAGGGATTTGACACTGAAGCTTTCTTT.

This clonotype was seen a few times. The rearrangement links TRBV20-1 to TRBJ2-7; 9 bases map to TRBD1. With V trimmed by 0 bases and J by 1 base, 4 bases remained unmatched. The CDR3 spans 15 residues. Germline CDR1 is DFQATT and CDR2 is SNEGSKA (reference sequence). CDR3 sequence reads: CSARDPGQGSYEQYF. CDR3 coding DNA: TGCAGTGCTAGAGATCCGGGACAGGGTTCCTACGAGCAGTACTTC.

This clonotype was picked up a small number of times. The J gene is TRBJ1-1, the V gene TRBV5-1, with no clear D. Deletions cut 0 bases from V and 10 bases from J, with 10 bases between. The CDR3 sequence is 12 residues long. Germline assignment: CDR1 SGHRS and CDR2 YFSETQ. CDR3 loop: CASSLGGVGAFF. The DNA of the CDR3 is TGCGCCAGCAGCTTGGGTGGGGTGGGAGCTTTCTTT.

This chain uses TRBV3-1 with TRBJ2-1; tentatively, D is TRBD1 (5 bases). CDR1 and CDR2 from the germline V gene are LGHDT and YNNKEL (reference sequence). The CDR3 is made up of 15 amino acids. V lost 1 base, J lost 4 bases, and 11 bases lay in between. This CDR3 is CASSQGGGAYNEQFF. DNA for the CDR3: TGTGCCAGCAGCCAAGGGGGCGGAGCTTACAATGAGCAGTTCTTC.

The V call is TRBV2, the J call TRBJ2-2, with D tentatively TRBD1 or TRBD2 (6 bases each). Germline V gene data show CDR1 as SNHLY and CDR2 as FYNNEI. The CDR3 is made up of 16 amino acids. V lost 4 bases and J lost 1, with 13 bases in between. The CDR3 DNA is TGTGCCAGCAGTGGTTTGGGGGGCCTGAACACCGGGGAGCTGTTTTTT. This encodes CASSGLGGLNTGELFF.

The table lists this clonotype with many counts. The gene calls are TRBV18 and TRBJ1-1; D is undetermined. The CDR3 contains 12 residues. Per the germline V gene, CDR1 is KGHSH and CDR2 is LQKENI. The V end lost 6 bases, the J end lost 7 bases, and 12 bases lay between the germline ends. DNA for the CDR3: TGTGCCAGCTCTCCCGACCTACTTGAAGCTTTCTTT. The encoded protein is CASSPDLLEAFF.

The gene calls are TRBV9 and TRBJ2-3; possible D gene TRBD1, 5 bases. Per germline, CDR1 SGDLS and CDR2 YYNGEE. Trimming pared 1 base from V and 6 bases from J, leaving 15 bases between. This CDR3 region has 15 residues. The CDR3 protein is CASSVPREGADTQYF. CDR3 bases: TGTGCCAGCAGCGTACCCAGGGAAGGTGCCGATACGCAGTATTTT.

V usage is TRBV29-1 and J usage is TRBJ2-2; D remains ambiguous. CDR3 length equals 13 residues. Trimming removed 6 bases at V and 1 base at J, with 9 bases between. In germline, CDR1 is SQVTM, CDR2 ANQGSEA. Here the CDR3 DNA reads TGCAGCGTGCTTCGGCAGAACACCGGGGAGCTGTTTTTT. Protein product: CSVLRQNTGELFF.